One T cell receptor (beta chain) is described in this entry. The sample comes from a study of blood T cell repertoires in COVID-19. For the study at large: Sites across the United States, Italy and Spain contributed samples from acute and convalescent COVID-19. In each case, the material was cDNA or gDNA derived from T cells, B-cell-depleted T cells, or PBMCs.

In the original analysis: It was from reference gene primer amplification that nucleated cell counts were estimated. Clones were sequenced by immunoSEQ multiplex PCR, and TCRdb holds only the in-frame ones, with some missing. From that table come the V and J calls and clone size; the DNA was used to work out D and trimming. The table has approximately 75,000 clones, over 75% seen once. Sequencing was done on a sample of peripheral blood. The sequence derives from a human donor in a cohort sampled during active COVID-19.

CDR3 in amino acids: CASSPPGQGYRNTEAFF. The CDR3 DNA is TGTGCCAGCTCACCACCCGGACAGGGCTACAGGAACACTGAAGCTTTCTTT. This sequence joins TRBV18 and TRBJ1-1; 8 bases match TRBD1. V dropped 0 bases and J dropped 1; count of bases not matched to a gene: 7. CDR1 is KGHSH, CDR2 LQKENI, per germline. CDR3 length: 17 amino acids.